Listed below are T cell receptor beta chains from one sample, sequenced in a study of blood T cell repertoires in COVID-19. Only in-frame clones appear in the TCRdb table, and some are missing; sequencing was by immunoSEQ multiplex PCR. Of 250,000 to 350,000 clones listed, about four fifths are singletons. Sequenced input: peripheral blood. All receptors come from a human donor with COVID-19, enrolled during active disease. The donor label of this sample is uncertain. Both conserved end residues are part of each CDR3. D genes are given only for firm matches. Clone size is shown for a subset of rows, as once, few, many or a class of expanded clone.

J | length | V | size | D | DNA | CDR3
TRBJ2-3 | 14 | TRBV9 | NA | NA | TGTGCCAGCAGCGTAGCGGGTGCGGCCTATACGCAGTATTTT | CASSVAGAAYTQYF
TRBJ2-1 | 13 | TRBV4-1 | once | NA | TGCGCCAGCAGCCAAGTGCGCTACAATGAGCAGTTCTTC | CASSQVRYNEQFF
TRBJ1-3 | 17 | TRBV7-5 | NA | NA | TGTGCCAGGACTCCGGGACAGGGGACCTCCTCTGGAAACACCATATATTTT | CARTPGQGTSSGNTIYF
TRBJ1-1 | 16 | TRBV6-5 | NA | TRBD1 | TGTGCCAGCAGTTACGGGGTGGGACAGGGCAACACTGAAGCTTTCTTT | CASSYGVGQGNTEAFF
TRBJ2-7 | 13 | TRBV21-1 | many | NA | TGTGCCAGCAGCTCGGGACAGCTTTTCGAGCAGTACTTC | CASSSGQLFEQYF
TRBJ2-1 | 13 | TRBV7-2 | NA | NA | TGTGCCAGCAGCCCTATTCTGGTTAGCCCGTGGGTCTTC | CASSPILVSPWVF
TRBJ2-7 | 18 | TRBV20-1 | NA | TRBD2 | TGCAGTGCTAGTGGCGGGAGGCTAGCGGGAGGAACCTCCGACGAGCAGTACTTC | CSASGGRLAGGTSDEQYF
TRBJ2-7 | 12 | TRBV5-1 | NA | TRBD1 | TGCGCCAGCCGAGGGACAGGGCCCGAGCAGTACTTC | CASRGTGPEQYF
TRBJ2-3 | 12 | TRBV2 | NA | NA | TGTGCCAGCAGACGGGAGACAGATACGCAGTATTTT | CASRRETDTQYF
TRBJ2-1 | 14 | TRBV20-1 | NA | NA | TGCAGTGCTAGTCAGTTCGGGGAATACAATGAGCAGTTCTTC | CSASQFGEYNEQFF
TRBJ1-5 | 15 | TRBV28 | NA | TRBD1 | TGTGCCAGCAGTTCGGGACAGTATAGCAATCAGCCCCAGCATTTT | CASSSGQYSNQPQHF
TRBJ1-5 | 16 | TRBV2 | NA | NA | TGTGCCAGCAGTGGTCAGGGATCCTATAGCAATCAGCCCCAGCATTTT | CASSGQGSYSNQPQHF
TRBJ1-1 | 16 | TRBV9 | NA | TRBD1 | TGTGCCAGCAGCCGTGGGGGACAGGGGATGAACACTGAAGCTTTCTTT | CASSRGGQGMNTEAFF
TRBJ2-3 | 15 | TRBV6-5 | NA | NA | TGTGCCAGCAGAGGGAGGAGCTCTAGCACAGATACGCAGTATTTT | CASRGRSSSTDTQYF
TRBJ2-3 | 14 | TRBV5-4 | NA | NA | TGTGCCAGCAGCTTTGACAGGTACACAGATACGCAGTATTTT | CASSFDRYTDTQYF
TRBJ1-1 | 15 | TRBV20-1 | NA | NA | TGCAGTGCTAGTGCGGGGGGCAGGGGAGGTACTGAAGCTTTCTTT | CSASAGGRGGTEAFF
TRBJ2-5 | 15 | TRBV5-6 | NA | TRBD2 | TGTGCCAGCAGCTTGGGCCGGGGGGGAGGCGAGACCCAGTACTTC | CASSLGRGGGETQYF
TRBJ1-2 | 12 | TRBV29-1 | NA | NA | TGCAGCGTTGGTCCAGGGGACTATGGCTACACCTTC | CSVGPGDYGYTF
TRBJ2-1 | 15 | TRBV11-2 | NA | TRBD1 | TGTGCCAGCAGCAAAGGGCAGGGGGCGCAGGATGAGCAGTTCTTC | CASSKGQGAQDEQFF
TRBJ2-3 | 15 | TRBV9 | NA | NA | TGTGCCAGCAGCGTAAGCGGGTCCCGCACAGATACGCAGTATTTT | CASSVSGSRTDTQYF
TRBJ2-3 | 13 | TRBV7-8 | NA | NA | TGTGCCAGCAGCTTAGCCCTCCCAGATACGCAGTATTTT | CASSLALPDTQYF
TRBJ2-2 | 13 | TRBV5-4 | NA | NA | TGTGCCAGCAGCTCGAGGAACACCGGGGAGCTGTTTTTT | CASSSRNTGELFF
TRBJ1-1 | 15 | TRBV19 | NA | TRBD1 | TGTGCCAGTAGTACAGGCCCCGCAGGGGGCACTGAAGCTTTCTTT | CASSTGPAGGTEAFF
TRBJ1-5 | 17 | TRBV5-6 | many | TRBD1 | TGTGCCAGCAGCTTGGGTTTTGGACAGGGAAGATTTCAGCCCCAGCATTTT | CASSLGFGQGRFQPQHF
TRBJ2-2 | 13 | TRBV7-3 | NA | NA | TGTGCCAGCAGCCCACAGTACACCGGGGAGCTGTTTTTT | CASSPQYTGELFF
TRBJ2-7 | 14 | TRBV7-3 | NA | NA | TGTGCCAGCAGCCCCAGCGGAGGCCCCTACGAGCAGTACTTC | CASSPSGGPYEQYF
TRBJ1-1 | 18 | TRBV5-1 | NA | NA | TGCGCCAGCAGCTTGGTAGTAAGGCTGGTTTCGGGGAACACTGAAGCTTTCTTT | CASSLVVRLVSGNTEAFF
TRBJ1-6 | 15 | TRBV7-9 | NA | NA | TGTGCCAGCAGCCCGGGAGACACCTATAATTCACCCCTCCACTTT | CASSPGDTYNSPLHF
TRBJ1-1 | 17 | TRBV7-3 | once | NA | TGTGCCAGCAGCTCTCACCAGACAGGTGAGGGGAACACTGAAGCTTTCTTT | CASSSHQTGEGNTEAFF